This T cell receptor beta chain is from a study of cytomegalovirus exposure and HLA in healthy donors. As regards this clone: Antigen: not known.

Amplification used 60 Vbeta primers and 13 Jbeta primers. Under the authors' procedure: As a later analysis found, there were 60 million to 90 million unique TCR beta chains, of which roughly 11 million were shared. Produced via immunoSEQ multiplex PCR; TCRdb's table is partial and in-frame only. From that table come the V and J calls and clone size; the DNA was used to work out D and trimming. This sample has approximately 70,000 clones, with around 80% found just once. When sampled, the donors appeared nominally healthy, though they likely had unrecorded immune exposures. The study, taken as a whole, reports: Under in vitro conditions, three CMV-associated chains were confirmed as specific for CMV antigens.

This receptor was identified in a man aged 50-60 years in good health and CMV-seronegative. Sequencing was carried out using PBMCs.

CDR3: CASREGMNTEAFF. The CDR3 DNA reads as TGTGCCAGCAGGGAGGGCATGAACACTGAAGCTTTCTTT. This chain connects TRBV5-4 to TRBJ1-1; D not certain. The length of the CDR3 is 13 residues. Trimming left V 5 bases short and J 0 bases short, with 8 bases between. The germline CDR1 and CDR2 sequences are SGHNT and YYREEE (reference sequence).